The clone carrying this TCR beta chain was observed a handful of times. The sample belongs to a study of blood T cell repertoires in COVID-19. Study details: T cells, B-cell-depleted T cells, or PBMCs provided the cDNA or gDNA that served as material.

CDR1 is SEHNR and CDR2 is FQNEAQ in the germline V gene (reference sequence). V lost 4 bases to trimming and J lost 6 bases, with 7 bases between them. The CDR3 covers 12 residues. Assay used: immunoSEQ multiplex PCR; TCRdb lists only in-frame clones, some missing. In the table there are 80,000 or so clones, approximately 80% of which are singletons. This receptor was taken from an older man with acute or convalescent COVID-19. Sequencing was done on a sample of peripheral blood. The gene calls are TRBV7-9 and TRBJ1-5; D is ambiguous. The CDR3 coding sequence is TGTGCCAGCAGCTCGGGGAGTCAGCCCCAGCATTTT. This translates into CASSSGSQPQHF.